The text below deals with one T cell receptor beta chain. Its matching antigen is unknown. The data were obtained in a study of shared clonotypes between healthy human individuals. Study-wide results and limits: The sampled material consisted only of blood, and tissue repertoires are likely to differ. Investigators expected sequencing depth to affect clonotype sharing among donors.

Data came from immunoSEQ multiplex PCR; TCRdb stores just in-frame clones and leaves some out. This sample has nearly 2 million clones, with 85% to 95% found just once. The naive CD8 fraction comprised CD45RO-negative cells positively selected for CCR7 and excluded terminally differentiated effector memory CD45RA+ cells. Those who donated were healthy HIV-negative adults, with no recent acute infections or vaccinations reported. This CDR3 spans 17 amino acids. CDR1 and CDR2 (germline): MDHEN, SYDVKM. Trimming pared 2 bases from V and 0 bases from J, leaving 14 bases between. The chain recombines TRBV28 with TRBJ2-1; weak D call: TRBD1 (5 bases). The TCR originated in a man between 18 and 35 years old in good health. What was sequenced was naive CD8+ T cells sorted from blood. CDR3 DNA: TGTGCCAGCAGTTTACCCCCGCGACAGAACTCCTACAATGAGCAGTTCTTC. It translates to CASSLPPRQNSYNEQFF.